The 21 T cell receptor beta chains presented below share a single source sample, sequenced in a study of blood T cell repertoires in COVID-19. TCRdb's copy holds only in-frame clones and misses some; the assay was immunoSEQ multiplex PCR. The repertoire holds 190,000 or so clones, roughly 86% seen once, with roughly 2.6% in the top ten. The sequencing sample was made of peripheral blood. Receptors originate from a man between 40 and 49 years old with active or convalescent COVID-19.

The rearrangement joins TRBV12-3 or TRBV12-4 to TRBJ1-5, with D tentatively TRBD1 (6 bases). The CDR3 spans 13 residues. Trimming removed 8 bases at V and 3 bases at J, with 11 bases between. The CDR3, as DNA: TGTGCCAGCCAACAGGGTCCCAATCAGCCCCAGCATTTT. Its protein is CASQQGPNQPQHF.

The V call is TRBV11-2, the J call TRBJ2-5, with TRBD1 matching 7 bases. V shed 5 bases, J shed 1 base, and the junction held 13 bases outside the gene matches. Germline CDR1 SGHAT, CDR2 FQNNGV. The CDR3 extends over 17 amino acids. Here the CDR3 DNA reads TGTGCCAGCAGCAAGGGCCGAGGACAGGACCTCCAAGAGACCCAGTACTTC. Its translation: CASSKGRGQDLQETQYF.

This clone was recorded only once. This rearrangement joins TRBV24-1 to TRBJ2-2; 7 bases are shared with TRBD2. The CDR3 runs to 14 residues. V lost 3 bases, J lost 4 bases, and 1 base stayed unmatched. CDR1 and CDR2 from the germline V gene are KGHDR and SFDVKD. The CDR3 DNA reads TGTGCCACCAGTGATGGGGGGGGCACCGGGGAGCTGTTTTTT. This sequence encodes CATSDGGGTGELFF.

The chain links TRBV7-3 to TRBJ1-5; no reliable D call. This CDR3 region has 16 residues. V was pared by 4 bases and J by 3 bases, with 16 bases between. CDR1 is SGHTA, CDR2 FQGTGA, per germline. CDR3 sequence (DNA): TGTGCCAGCAGCTCCCCCGGAGTCGCGATCAATCAGCCCCAGCATTTT. Translation: CASSSPGVAINQPQHF. Variable domain in full (rest from reference TRBV7-3 and TRBJ1-5): GAGVSQTPSNKVTEKGKYVELRCDPISGHTALYWYRQSLGQGPEFLIYFQGTGAADDSGLPNDRFFAVRPEGSVSTLKIQRTERGDSAVYLCASSSPGVAINQPQHFGDGTRLSIL.

The gene calls are TRBV3-1 (or the pseudogene TRBV3-2) and TRBJ2-5, with 9 bases aligning to TRBD1. The CDR3 contains 14 residues. The germline V gene has CDR1 LGHDT and CDR2 YNNKEL (reference sequence). Trimming took 4 bases from V and 3 from J; bases not matched to a gene: 3. As DNA, the CDR3 is TGTGCCAGCAGCCCTCGGGACAGGGAAGAGACCCAGTACTTC. Translating gives CASSPRDREETQYF.

V and J are TRBV4-2 and TRBJ1-2; tentatively, D is TRBD1 (5 bases). This CDR3 region has 16 residues. Trimming took off 6 bases at V and 6 bases at J, with 23 bases between the two ends. The germline V gene encodes CDR1 LGHNA and CDR2 YNFKEQ. For the CDR3, the DNA is TGTGCCAGCAGAAAAATTGGACGGGACTTTAGGGATGGCTACACCTTC. Translating it yields CASRKIGRDFRDGYTF.

This clone is a singleton in its sample. This chain links TRBV19 with TRBJ1-1; TRBD1 might be the D (5 bases). CDR1 and CDR2 (germline): LNHDA, SQIVND (reference sequence). CDR3 length equals 13 residues. V lost 8 bases to trimming and J lost 1 base, with 11 bases between them. The CDR3 DNA follows: TGTGCCAGTGATTGGGGCGGGAACACTGAAGCTTTCTTT. Translating gives CASDWGGNTEAFF.

This chain uses TRBV9 with TRBJ1-2; D is ambiguous. Germline V CDR1 and CDR2: SGDLS, YYNGEE. There are 16 residues in the CDR3. Between the trimmed V and J ends, which lost 0 bases and 4 bases, there was a span of 16 bases. The CDR3: CASSVDGETTSYGYTF. The CDR3 DNA reads as TGTGCCAGCAGCGTAGATGGGGAGACAACTTCCTATGGCTACACCTTC. The complete variable domain, with remaining parts taken from reference TRBV9 and TRBJ1-2, reads DSGVTQTPKHLITATGQRVTLRCSPRSGDLSVYWYQQSLDQGLQFLIQYYNGEERAKGNILERFSAQQFPDLHSELNLSSLELGDSALYFCASSVDGETTSYGYTFGSGTRLTVV.

This chain connects TRBV4-1 to TRBJ2-5; TRBD2 matches 9 bases. Germline V gene sequence: CDR1 MGHRA, CDR2 YSYEKL. With V trimmed by 3 bases and J by 2 bases, 4 bases remained unmatched. The CDR3 extends over 15 amino acids. In DNA, the CDR3 is TGCGCCAGCAGCCAGAGACTAGCGGCACAAGAGACCCAGTACTTC. Its protein product is CASSQRLAAQETQYF.

The gene calls are TRBV19 and TRBJ2-7; 10 bases are shared with TRBD1. V lost 5 bases and J lost 4; bases outside the gene matches: 11. Germline-derived CDR1 and CDR2 are LNHDA and SQIVND (reference sequence). The CDR3 is 16 amino acids. Here the CDR3 DNA reads TGTGCCAGTAGTGGGGGGACAGGGGTGTTTGGGTACGAGCAGTACTTC. Residues: CASSGGTGVFGYEQYF.

The rearrangement joins TRBV4-3 to TRBJ2-1; 9 bases align to TRBD1. The V segment lost 0 bases and the J segment 2 bases; nucleotides outside the gene matches: 8. This CDR3 comprises 18 residues. The germline V gene has CDR1 LGHNA and CDR2 YSLEER. DNA of the CDR3: TGCGCCAGCAGCCAAGATACCACAGGGGGCACCCCCTACAATGAGCAGTTCTTC. Amino acid sequence: CASSQDTTGGTPYNEQFF.

This chain links TRBV9 with TRBJ2-7, with 9 bases lining up with TRBD1. This CDR3 has 15 residues. Per germline, CDR1 SGDLS and CDR2 YYNGEE. Trimming took 2 bases from V and 3 from J; bases not matched to a gene: 6. In DNA form, the CDR3 reads TGTGCCAGCAGCGTTGGGACAGGGTTAGGCTACGAGCAGTACTTC. As protein: CASSVGTGLGYEQYF.

The J gene is TRBJ2-7, the V gene TRBV2, with 7 bases lining up with TRBD2. Germline loops: CDR1 SNHLY, CDR2 FYNNEI. There are 13 residues in the CDR3. V was clipped by 4 bases and J by 3 bases; unmatched bases: 3. CDR3 bases: TGTGCCAGCAGTGGGGGACTACTCTACGAGCAGTACTTC. Its protein is CASSGGLLYEQYF.

The V and J genes are TRBV5-4 and TRBJ1-2; D is perhaps TRBD1 (6 bases). Germline V gene lookup returns CDR1 SGHNT and CDR2 YYREEE (reference sequence). V was trimmed by 1 base and J by 7 bases, leaving 11 bases between them. This CDR3 spans 13 amino acids. The CDR3 sequence: CASSLNRDGGYTF. As DNA, the CDR3 is TGTGCCAGCAGCTTGAACAGGGACGGTGGCTACACCTTC.

The chain combines TRBV29-1 with TRBJ2-2, with 8 bases aligning to TRBD1. The CDR3 contains 13 residues. Germline V gives CDR1 SQVTM, CDR2 ANQGSEA. V shed 6 bases and J 6 bases; nucleotides not matched to a gene: 6. CDR3 loop: CSVAIQGAGELFF. The CDR3 nucleotides read TGCAGCGTCGCGATACAGGGGGCCGGGGAGCTGTTTTTT.

This chain joins TRBV7-9 and TRBJ1-4, with D unresolved. Germline lookup yields CDR1 SEHNR and CDR2 FQNEAQ (reference sequence). The V end lost 5 bases, the J end lost 0 bases, and 10 bases lay between the germline ends. The CDR3 has 15 amino acids. The chain's CDR3 is CASSPRIATNEKLFF. In nucleotides, the CDR3 is TGTGCCAGCAGCCCGAGGATTGCAACTAATGAAAAACTGTTTTTT.

V usage is TRBV28 and J usage is TRBJ1-1; 8 bases map to TRBD1. The CDR3 totals 16 residues. Trimming at V came to 0 bases and at J to 4 bases, leaving 7 bases not matched to a gene. Germline V lookup: CDR1 MDHEN, CDR2 SYDVKM. The CDR3 DNA is TGTGCCAGCAGTTTATGGTCAGGGGGCAGGAGCACTGAAGCTTTCTTT. Translated, it gives CASSLWSGGRSTEAFF.

The rearrangement links TRBV21-1 to TRBJ1-5; TRBD1 is taken as the D call from the table, unchecked against the DNA. TRBV21-1 is a known pseudogene. The CDR3 has 20 amino acids. The CDR3: CASSNPDGQNTFRSNQPQHF. CDR3 DNA: TGTGCCAGCAGCAACCCCGATGGACAGAATACCTTCCGTAGCAATCAGCCCCAGCATTTT.

The chain links TRBV9 to TRBJ2-2; TRBD2 matches at 11 bases. After removal of 0 bases from V and 9 bases from J, the junction contained 10 bases not matched to a gene. This CDR3 is built from 17 residues. Germline CDR1 reads SGDLS; CDR2 reads YYNGEE. The CDR3, as DNA: TGTGCCAGCAGCGTAGAGGCTAGCGGGGGGAGCCACCGGGAGCTGTTTTTT. It translates to CASSVEASGGSHRELFF. The entire variable domain, with the rest obtained from reference TRBV9 and TRBJ2-2, is as follows: DSGVTQTPKHLITATGQRVTLRCSPRSGDLSVYWYQQSLDQGLQFLIQYYNGEERAKGNILERFSAQQFPDLHSELNLSSLELGDSALYFCASSVEASGGSHRELFFGEGSRLTVL.

This clone has a handful of counts. This rearrangement joins TRBV19 to TRBJ1-6; a weak D match, TRBD1 (5 bases). Germline CDR1 LNHDA, CDR2 SQIVND (reference sequence). Trimming stripped 5 bases from V and 7 bases from J, with 9 bases between. CDR3 length: 13 amino acids. Written as DNA, the CDR3 is TGTGCCAGTAGTCAGGGTGGAAATTCACCCCTCCACTTT. Protein product: CASSQGGNSPLHF.

The gene calls are TRBV2 and TRBJ2-6; D is undetermined. Germline V lookup: CDR1 SNHLY, CDR2 FYNNEI. Trimming shortened V by 5 bases and J by 0 bases, and 8 bases separated the two germline ends. This CDR3 spans 15 amino acids. The CDR3 loop reads CASSIDTSGANVLTF. CDR3 DNA sequence: TGTGCCAGCAGTATTGACACCTCTGGGGCCAACGTCCTGACTTTC.